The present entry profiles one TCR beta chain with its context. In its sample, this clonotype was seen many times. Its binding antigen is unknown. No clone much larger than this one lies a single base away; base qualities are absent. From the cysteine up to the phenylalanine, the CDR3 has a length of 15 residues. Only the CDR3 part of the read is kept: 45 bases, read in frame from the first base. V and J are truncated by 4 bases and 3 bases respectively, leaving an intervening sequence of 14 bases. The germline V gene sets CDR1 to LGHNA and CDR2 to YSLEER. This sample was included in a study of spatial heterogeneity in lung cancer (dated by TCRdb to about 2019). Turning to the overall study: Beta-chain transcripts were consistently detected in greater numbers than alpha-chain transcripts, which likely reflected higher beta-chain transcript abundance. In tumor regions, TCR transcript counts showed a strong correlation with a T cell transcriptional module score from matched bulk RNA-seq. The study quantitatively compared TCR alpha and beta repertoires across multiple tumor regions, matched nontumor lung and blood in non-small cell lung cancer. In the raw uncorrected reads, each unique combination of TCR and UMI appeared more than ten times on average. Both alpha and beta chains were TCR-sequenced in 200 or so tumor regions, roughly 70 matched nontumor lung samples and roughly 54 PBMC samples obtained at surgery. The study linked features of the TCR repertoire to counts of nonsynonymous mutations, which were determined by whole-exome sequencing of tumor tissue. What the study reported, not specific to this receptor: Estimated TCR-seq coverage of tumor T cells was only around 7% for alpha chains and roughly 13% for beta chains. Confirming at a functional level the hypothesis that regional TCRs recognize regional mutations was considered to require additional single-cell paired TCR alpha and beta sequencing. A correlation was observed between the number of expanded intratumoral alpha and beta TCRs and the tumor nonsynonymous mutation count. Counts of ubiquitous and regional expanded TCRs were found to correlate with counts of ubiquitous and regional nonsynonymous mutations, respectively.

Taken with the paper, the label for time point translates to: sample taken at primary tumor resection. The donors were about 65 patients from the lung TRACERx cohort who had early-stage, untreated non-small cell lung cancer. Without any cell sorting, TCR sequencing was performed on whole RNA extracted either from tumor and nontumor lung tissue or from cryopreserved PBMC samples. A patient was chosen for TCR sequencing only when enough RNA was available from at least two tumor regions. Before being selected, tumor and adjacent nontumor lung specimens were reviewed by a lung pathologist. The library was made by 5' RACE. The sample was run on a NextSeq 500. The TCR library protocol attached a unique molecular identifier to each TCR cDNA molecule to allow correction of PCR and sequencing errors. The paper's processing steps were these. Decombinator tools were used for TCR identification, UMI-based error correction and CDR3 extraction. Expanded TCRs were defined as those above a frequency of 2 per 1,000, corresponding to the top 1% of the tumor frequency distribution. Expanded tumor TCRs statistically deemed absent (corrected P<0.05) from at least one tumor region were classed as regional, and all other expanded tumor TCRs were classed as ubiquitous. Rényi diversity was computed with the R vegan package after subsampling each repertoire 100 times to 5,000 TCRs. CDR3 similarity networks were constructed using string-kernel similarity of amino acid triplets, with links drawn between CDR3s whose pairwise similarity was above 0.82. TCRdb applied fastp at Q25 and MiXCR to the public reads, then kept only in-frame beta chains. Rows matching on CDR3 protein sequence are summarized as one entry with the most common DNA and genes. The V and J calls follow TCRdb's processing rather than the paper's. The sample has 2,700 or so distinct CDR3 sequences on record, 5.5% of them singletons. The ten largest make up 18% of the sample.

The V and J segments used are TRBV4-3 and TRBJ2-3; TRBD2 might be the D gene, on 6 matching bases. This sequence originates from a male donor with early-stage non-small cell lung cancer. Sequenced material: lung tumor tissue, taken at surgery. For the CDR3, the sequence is CASSRGTERTDTQYF. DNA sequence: TGCGCCAGCAGCCGCGGGACGGAGCGGACAGATACGCAGTATTTT.